Listed here are 14 T cell receptor beta chains from one sample, sequenced in a study of control samples from healthy donors and cancer patients. Produced via immunoSEQ multiplex PCR; TCRdb's table is partial and in-frame only. The repertoire holds fewer than 200,000 clones, with around 95% as singletons. Sequencing was carried out using blood. These receptors were collected from a woman aged 55-70 years in good health.

With regard to this clone: Other DNA sequences within the sample encode an identical CDR3. The chain employs TRBV12-3 or TRBV12-4 and TRBJ1-1; D is unclear. V shed 1 base and J shed 1 base, with 4 bases lying between them. The CDR3 spans 13 residues. CDR3 region: CASSLGGNTEAFF. For the CDR3, the DNA is TGTGCCAGCAGTTTAGGAGGGAACACTGAAGCTTTCTTT.

Concerning this clone: The same CDR3 arises from other DNA sequences in this sample as well. The rearrangement joins TRBV7-9 to TRBJ2-1, with D possibly being TRBD1 (5 bases). Germline V lookup: CDR1 SEHNR, CDR2 FQNEAQ (reference sequence). V lost 5 bases and J 5 bases, leaving 19 bases between the germline ends. The CDR3 totals 16 residues. The CDR3 nucleotides are TGTGCCAGCAGCCTACTGATGGGGCTATCAAACAATGAGCAGTTCTTC. Translating gives CASSLLMGLSNNEQFF.

V and J are TRBV6-5 and TRBJ1-2, with 9 bases aligning to TRBD1. CDR3 length: 15 residues. The V and J ends lost 7 bases and 2 bases, in that order; junction bases with no gene match: 8. Germline loops: CDR1 MNHEY, CDR2 SVGAGI. The CDR3 reads CASIWGQGNNYGYTF. CDR3 DNA sequence: TGTGCCAGCATCTGGGGACAGGGAAACAACTATGGCTACACCTTC.

The chain carries TRBV29-1 and TRBJ2-1; 7 bases are shared with TRBD1. J was trimmed by 0 bases and V by 7 bases; bases with no gene match: 6. Germline CDR1 is SQVTM and CDR2 is ANQGSEA. This CDR3 spans 14 amino acids. This CDR3 reads CSASNRGSYNEQFF. The DNA of the CDR3 is TGCAGCGCTTCAAACAGGGGCTCCTACAATGAGCAGTTCTTC.

The rearrangement uses TRBV7-8 and TRBJ1-1, with TRBD1 as a possible D gene (5 bases). The CDR3 runs to 13 residues. V was clipped by 1 base and J by 10 bases, with 13 bases between them. Germline V gene sequence: CDR1 SGHVS, CDR2 FQNEAQ. The CDR3 sequence: CASSLDHGQAAFF. CDR3 in DNA: TGTGCCAGCAGCTTAGATCACGGACAAGCAGCTTTCTTT.

This chain uses TRBV5-6 with TRBJ1-6; no definite D call. With 5 bases removed from V and 18 bases from J, the gap between germline ends came to 21 bases. Germline V gene data show CDR1 as SGHDT and CDR2 as YYEEEE. CDR3 length: 13 amino acids. CDR3 in amino acids: CASSSEPDPPRHF. CDR3 nucleotide sequence: TGTGCCAGCAGTAGTGAGCCGGACCCACCACGCCACTTT.

This chain links TRBV30 with TRBJ1-1, with a weak D call TRBD1 (5 bases). CDR3 length: 14 amino acids. V lost 3 bases and J lost 4, with 15 bases in between. CDR1 and CDR2 (germline): GTSNPN, SVGIG (reference sequence). Written as DNA, the CDR3 is TGTGCCTGGAGGATTCTTCACGGGGGCACTGAAGCTTTCTTT. Its protein product is CAWRILHGGTEAFF.

This clone has only one observation. The chain recombines TRBV6-1 with TRBJ2-1; 10 positions match TRBD2. This CDR3 has 14 amino acids. Germline CDR1 reads MNHNS; CDR2 reads SASEGT. Losses at the gene ends were 8 bases for V and 9 bases for J; bases not matched to a gene: 10. The CDR3 spells CASLAGGVAGEQFF. DNA for the CDR3: TGTGCCAGCTTAGCGGGGGGTGTCGCCGGTGAGCAGTTCTTC.

The chain joins TRBV7-2 to TRBJ2-5; 8 bases fit TRBD2. J gave up 0 bases and V 7 bases, and 10 bases lay outside the gene matches. The CDR3 totals 16 residues. Germline V lookup: CDR1 SGHTA, CDR2 FQGNSA. CDR3 DNA sequence: TGTGCCAGCACCTCTCGGGGGGGCCCGTACCAAGAGACCCAGTACTTC. Translation gives CASTSRGGPYQETQYF.

The chain uses TRBV5-1 and TRBJ1-6; 8 bases match TRBD1. Germline CDR1 reads SGHRS; CDR2 reads YFSETQ. The CDR3 covers 14 residues. V lost 2 bases and J lost 10; bases outside the gene matches: 5. The CDR3 loop is CASSLTGGRSPLHF. In DNA, the CDR3 is TGCGCCAGCAGCTTAACAGGGGGGCGATCACCCCTCCACTTT. The full variable domain, rest sourced from reference TRBV5-1 and TRBJ1-6, is KAGVTQTPRYLIKTRGQQVTLSCSPISGHRSVSWYQQTPGQGLQFLFEYFSETQRNKGNFPGRFSGRQFSNSRSEMNVSTLELGDSALYLCASSLTGGRSPLHFGNGTRLTVT.

CDR3 protein: CSVEIQQGDGYTF. The CDR3 bases are TGCAGCGTTGAAATTCAGCAGGGGGATGGCTACACCTTC. The genes are TRBV29-1 and TRBJ1-2, with TRBD1 identical over 7 bases. The CDR3 covers 13 residues. CDR1 and CDR2 from the germline V gene are SQVTM and ANQGSEA. J gave up 6 bases and V 2 bases, and 6 bases lay outside the gene matches.

J is TRBJ2-5 and V is TRBV4-3; TRBD2 matches 13 bases. CDR1 is LGHNA and CDR2 is YSLEER in the germline V gene. With 5 bases clipped from V and 5 bases from J, the junction kept 8 bases outside the gene matches. This CDR3 region has 16 residues. The chain's CDR3 is CASSKKPGLAGETQYF. CDR3 bases: TGCGCCAGCAGCAAAAAACCGGGACTAGCGGGGGAGACCCAGTACTTC.

The chain combines TRBV3-1 (or the pseudogene TRBV3-2) with TRBJ1-2; 11 bases align to TRBD1. The J segment lost 7 bases and the V segment lost 8 bases, leaving 3 bases of the junction unmatched. Per the germline V gene, CDR1 is LGHDT and CDR2 is YNNKEL (reference sequence). CDR3 size: 12 residues. The CDR3 reads CASGQGAGGYTF. The CDR3 DNA is TGTGCCAGCGGACAGGGGGCGGGTGGCTACACCTTC.

The chain recombines TRBV3-1 (or the pseudogene TRBV3-2) with TRBJ2-7; TRBD2 aligns across 8 bases. Germline CDR1 reads LGHDT; CDR2 reads YNNKEL (reference sequence). This CDR3 is 16 amino acids long. The V segment lost 2 bases and the J segment 4 bases; nucleotides outside the gene matches: 10. CDR3 bases: TGTGCCAGCAGCCAAATCATGAGCGGGGGATCTTACGAGCAGTACTTC. Translating gives CASSQIMSGGSYEQYF.